The text below deals with one T cell receptor beta chain. Its recognized antigen is unknown. Within one base of it there is no much larger clone, and no base qualities were kept. This sample is drawn from a study of cytomegalovirus exposure and HLA in healthy donors (dated by TCRdb to between 2016 and 2019). Describing the broader study: An earlier analysis of several hundred of the donors reported 250 to 350 Gb of sequence data and 117 million unique TCR beta sequences from approximately 180 million T cells. An early release that covered roughly 600 HLA-typed donors contained about 300 gigabases of sequencing data and 70 million to 100 million unique TCR sequences. The genetic ancestry cluster associated with self-reported Caucasian donors included about 81% of the 398 genotyped donors. The study was designed to test whether signatures of past pathogen exposure could be identified by cataloging public T cell receptors. The study profiled the T cell repertoires of 550 to 700 subjects by immunosequencing and related them to cytomegalovirus serostatus. Besides the first cohort of around 670 subjects, a separate validation cohort made up of 120 different subjects was used. To predict cytomegalovirus infection status, the study combined high-throughput TCR immunosequencing, statistical association of individual TCRs with disease status, and machine learning. A later analysis re-examined previously published TCR beta repertoires from 500 to 700 donors and added high-resolution HLA genotyping to investigate patterns of TCR occurrence. The later analysis used no new phenotypic data to find candidate immune exposures, relying instead on TCR beta sequences and their occurrence across donors. To decide whether each TCR beta V gene segment behaved as functional or pseudogenic, an earlier analysis of some 580 of the donors relied on high-throughput TCR beta sequencing. Donor age, sex, ethnicity and CMV serostatus were collected together with the repertoire data. A later genetic analysis took genome-wide SNP genotypes for about three fifths of the 666 donors and used that subset as a discovery cohort. Every discovery cohort repertoire had been produced on one sequencing platform. HLA typing covered class I and class II loci at four-digit resolution. The number of donors typed differed by locus, with roughly 629-640 for A, B, C, DRB1 and DQB1, about 500 for DQA1, 606 for DPA1, and about 450 for DPB1. A handful of DR-DQ haplotypes were handled as single units for association and clustering because linkage in the cohort was strong. Across about 380 genotyped donors of the cohort, an average of about 250,000 unique TCR beta nucleotide sequences per donor were sequenced, and roughly a sixth of those sequences were non-productive.

Here is what the overall study found, with its caveats: According to a later analysis, TCR association rates differed among HLA loci, with DRB1 alleles showing the most associated TCRs and HLA-C alleles showing the fewest. It was suggested by the authors that the approach could potentially be generalized to other disease states and immunological phenotypes. The sequencing pipeline was judged likely to have produced a cluster of highly shared sequence variants as a technical artifact. A further reported finding was that TCR beta sequences accurately predicted the HLA-A and HLA-B alleles for most subjects in the first cohort. Three of the identified cytomegalovirus-associated TCR beta chains were confirmed in vitro to be specific for cytomegalovirus antigens. According to a later analysis, parvovirus B19, influenza, CMV and Epstein-Barr virus appeared linked to several top co-occurrence clusters. The classifier was reported to diagnose cytomegalovirus status with high specificity and sensitivity in both the original cohort and the validation cohort. Assigning TCR associations to individual alleles was difficult when HLA alleles, especially DR and DQ, strongly co-occurred. In a later genetic analysis, fewer N-insertions in productive TCRs were reported among donors in an Asian-associated ancestry cluster than the roughly 640-donor mean. An earlier analysis of roughly 570 of the donors showed that most TCR beta V segments appeared in productive rearrangements either about 90% or about 30% of the time, which broadly matched IMGT annotations. Because HLA typing was missing for some donors at each locus, association tests included only the typed subset. Only TCR beta chains were sequenced in this cohort, and the absence of alpha or paired-chain data limited detectable features. V-gene and J-gene trimming of TCR beta chains was associated with a missense DCLRE1C variant in a later genetic analysis, and the association was replicated in an independent cohort. Most TCR sequences were seen in very few donors, while some public TCRs were found in many individuals. Specific HLA alleles were associated with 18,000 or so TCR beta sequences at a false discovery rate of 0.05 in a later analysis. A total of 150 or so TCR beta chains were listed by the study as associated with cytomegalovirus. For the cohort, immune exposure information was limited to CMV serostatus. Compared with equally common non-associated chains, HLA-associated TCR beta chains in a later analysis were more clonally expanded and had lower generation probabilities. Because counts were too low, roughly 16 rarely observed V segments, including chromosome 9 orphons, were excluded from the earlier analysis of several hundred of the donors. A later analysis found that most CMV-associated TCR beta chains appeared HLA-restricted, with HLA associations seemingly driven largely by CMV exposure. Roughly uniform sequencing depth across donors was assumed in presence/absence analyses, although this assumption may not hold. Some IMGT-functional V segments, including TRBV6-2 and TRBV6-3, could not be distinguished by the 87-base-pair reads and were therefore excluded. Correlated functional status among segregating V segments might be attributable to linkage disequilibrium, but an unknown experimental factor could not be ruled out.

Including cysteine and phenylalanine, the CDR3 has 14 amino acids. The CDR3 DNA has 42 bases and is translated from base 1. Based on the germline V gene, the CDR1 and CDR2 sequences are MDHEN and SYDVKM. V has 3 bases trimmed and J has 6 bases trimmed; junction bases matching no gene number 2. The cohort was made up of approximately 700 healthy bone marrow donors. All cohort members were sampled while nominally healthy, although unrecorded immune exposures were likely present. The donor tested CMV seropositive and was one of the 289 seropositive cohort members. A peripheral blood sample was provided by each donor, and peripheral blood mononuclear cells were used for TCR beta sequencing. The Qiagen DNeasy Blood Extraction Kit was used to extract genomic DNA from the blood cell samples. Libraries were built with the immunoSEQ multiplex PCR assay. For the multiplex PCR, a mixture combining 60 forward primers for TCR Vbeta segments and 13 reverse primers for TCR Jbeta segments was used. The CDR3 region of rearranged TCR beta genes was amplified from genomic DNA with a multiplex PCR assay. Amplified TCR beta libraries were sequenced as 87-base-pair reads on the Illumina HiSeq System. Under the source paper's analysis protocol: Across the 700 or so repertoires, a later analysis counted 78 million or so unique TCR beta chains, 8.5 million to 12 million of which were shared by at least two donors. Raw reads were error-corrected and collapsed into unique sequences by a nearest-neighbor algorithm in which closely related sequences were merged to remove PCR and sequencing errors. CDR3 sequences were aligned to IMGT reference sequences to assign V, D and J gene segments. For a sequence to be retained, a match of at least six nucleotides to both a V gene segment and a J gene segment was required. A rearrangement counted as productive if the CDR3 had no stop codons and remained in frame with V and J, and every other rearrangement counted as non-productive. CDR3 was defined according to IMGT convention as the region running from the second conserved V-encoded cysteine to the conserved J-encoded phenylalanine. The earlier analysis of roughly 590 of the donors excluded any sequence lacking an unambiguous match to a single V gene segment. An earlier analysis of almost 600 of the donors classified V segments as functional when productive rearrangements were above 56.7% and as segregating when the standard deviation between donors was above 5%. To diagnose cytomegalovirus status from the catalog of TCR beta chain sequences, a statistical classification framework was built. V and J gene assignment, in a later analysis, came from comparing TCR nucleotide sequences with IMGT/GENE-DB human TR gene sequences. The TCRdist pipeline was used in a later analysis to assign CDR3 sequences and most-parsimonious VDJ recombination scenarios. A later analysis defined each TCR beta chain by its CDR3 amino acid sequence plus V-gene family, and excluded reads lacking a unique V-gene family. In a later analysis, 500 to 700 highly shared, low-generation-probability nucleotide sequences were removed to address suspected cross-contamination and a sequencing artifact. A later analysis calculated a clonal expansion index for each public chain from normalized within-repertoire ranks of inferred template counts. Generation probabilities in a later analysis came from a VDJ recombination model fitted to out-of-frame rearrangements, and those results were checked against IGoR. Hypergeometric tests were used in a later analysis to score TCR-TCR, TCR-HLA and TCR-CMV co-occurrence, with a repertoire-size bias correction applied to the TCR pairs. False discovery rates were estimated in a later analysis by permuting HLA or CMV assignments 20 times. A later analysis grouped co-occurring TCRs with DBSCAN, adding TCRdist sequence similarity when clustering within HLA-allele-positive subsets. For co-occurrence clustering, repertoires with fewer than 30,000 or more than 120,000 public chains were excluded, along with roughly 5 repertoires with anomalous nucleotide sharing. TCRdb carries this immuneACCESS record with in-frame sequences only. Its versions omit some clonotypes, under half of them owing to an unresolved V gene in the studies checked, with the rest unexplained. From that table come the V and J calls and clone size; the DNA was used to work out D and trimming. The sample records 200,000 or so clones, more than 75% of which are singletons. The biggest ten clones account for under 7.5% of the sample.

The sample taken for sequencing was PBMCs. This chain is built from TRBV28 and TRBJ2-1; the central 10 bases match TRBD2. This clonotype originated in a woman aged 45 to 65 in good health and CMV-seropositive. The DNA sequence is given as TGTGCCAGCAGTTTTAGCGGGAGGCTCAATGAGCAGTTCTTC. The translation is CASSFSGRLNEQFF.